Reported below is one TCR beta chain. It was with 60 Vbeta and 13 Jbeta primers that the PCR ran. The table came from immunoSEQ multiplex PCR; TCRdb's copy has only in-frame clones and leaves some out. The table includes 100,000 to 120,000 clones, about three quarters detected once. The V end was cut by 1 base, the J end by 6 bases, with 2 bases between. Germline V CDR1 and CDR2: GTSNPN, SVGIG (reference sequence). This CDR3 spans 10 amino acids. These data come from a study of cytomegalovirus exposure and HLA in healthy donors. The sequence derives from a woman aged 30 to 39 in good health and CMV-seronegative. The sample was PBMCs. The chain recombines TRBV30 with TRBJ2-3; no clear D gene. The CDR3, as DNA: TGTGCCTGGAGTGCTGATACGCAGTATTTT. Encoded protein: CAWSADTQYF.